These 28 T cell receptor beta chains were all obtained from the same sample, sequenced in a study of shared clonotypes between healthy human individuals. Naivety among CD8 cells was defined by CD45RO negativity and positive CCR7 selection, thereby excluding terminally differentiated effector memory CD45RA+ cells. The repertoire was sequenced with immunoSEQ multiplex PCR; TCRdb's copy has only in-frame clones and lacks some. This sample has about 2 million clones, with about 94% found just once. The sequenced material came from naive CD8+ T cells sorted from blood. The origin of the receptors is a man in his late teens or twenties in good health.

In its sample, this clone was seen once. The chain uses TRBV27 and TRBJ2-3; the D gene is possibly TRBD2 (6 bases). Trimming cost V 3 bases and J 1 base, with 23 bases left between them. Germline V gene data show CDR1 as MNHEY and CDR2 as SMNVEV (reference sequence). This CDR3 is built from 19 residues. CDR3 DNA sequence: TGTGCCAGCAGTTTCGGTGGGGTTCGTGGCGGAGGGCGCACAGATACGCAGTATTTT. It encodes CASSFGGVRGGGRTDTQYF.

The rearrangement joins TRBV7-3 to TRBJ1-5; possible D gene TRBD1, 5 bases. V lost 2 bases and J lost 3, with 5 bases in between. CDR1 and CDR2 from the germline V gene are SGHTA and FQGTGA. This CDR3 region has 13 residues. The DNA of the CDR3 is TGTGCCAGCAGCTTAGGGGCCAATCAGCCCCAGCATTTT. Its translation is CASSLGANQPQHF.

The table lists this clone with a few counts. The CDR3 sequence is CASSLRTGTGNSPLHF. CDR3 coding DNA: TGCGCCAGCAGCTTGAGGACCGGGACAGGTAATTCACCCCTCCACTTT. The chain has TRBV4-1 and TRBJ1-6, with 8 bases lining up with TRBD1. CDR1 and CDR2 (germline): MGHRA, YSYEKL. V shed 5 bases and J 6 bases; nucleotides not matched to a gene: 9. This CDR3 has 16 residues.

This clone has only one observation. The V gene is TRBV27, the J gene TRBJ2-7; D unresolved. The V and J ends lost 7 bases and 1 base respectively, with 20 bases between them. CDR3 size: 16 residues. Germline CDR1 MNHEY, CDR2 SMNVEV (reference sequence). The CDR3 reads CASMVIGPILSYEQYF. In DNA form, the CDR3 reads TGTGCCAGCATGGTCATAGGGCCGATTCTTTCCTACGAGCAGTACTTC.

The J gene is TRBJ2-3, the V gene TRBV6-5, with 10 bases matching TRBD2. V trimming: 7 bases; J trimming: 4 bases; junction bases outside the gene matches: 8. CDR3 length equals 15 residues. CDR1 and CDR2 (germline): MNHEY, SVGAGI. CDR3 sequence reads: CASIASGGAADTQYF. The CDR3 DNA follows: TGTGCCAGCATTGCGAGCGGGGGGGCCGCAGATACGCAGTATTTT.

V gene TRBV11-2 combines with J gene TRBJ2-3; D gene uncertain. V lost 1 base and J 0 bases, leaving 14 bases between the germline ends. Germline V gene sequence: CDR1 SGHAT, CDR2 FQNNGV. CDR3 length: 17 amino acids. CDR3 residues: CASSLGGGIISTDTQYF. Here the CDR3 DNA reads TGTGCCAGCAGCTTAGGCGGTGGGATTATTAGCACAGATACGCAGTATTTT.

V gene TRBV9 combines with J gene TRBJ2-2; D is undetermined. V was clipped by 0 bases and J by 8 bases, with 5 bases between them. The germline V gene encodes CDR1 SGDLS and CDR2 YYNGEE. The CDR3 extends over 12 amino acids. The CDR3 loop reads CASSVGMGELFF. In DNA form, the CDR3 reads TGTGCCAGCAGCGTAGGGATGGGGGAGCTGTTTTTT.

This chain uses TRBV6-1 with TRBJ2-5; no firm D call. Germline CDR1 and CDR2: MNHNS and SASEGT. Trimming stripped 2 bases from V and 2 bases from J, with 9 bases between. The CDR3 has 14 amino acids. Here the CDR3 reads CASSESAQQETQYF. The CDR3 DNA reads as TGTGCCAGCAGTGAATCGGCACAGCAAGAGACCCAGTACTTC.

The genes are TRBV6-5 and TRBJ1-1; 8 nucleotides match TRBD1. The V gene end was trimmed by 2 bases and the J gene end by 5 bases; junction bases not matched to a gene: 7. This CDR3 has 15 residues. Germline CDR1 MNHEY, CDR2 SVGAGI. The CDR3 sequence is CASSYRGTGWTEAFF. CDR3 bases: TGTGCCAGCAGTTACAGGGGGACAGGATGGACTGAAGCTTTCTTT.

A word on this clone: This sample includes further DNA sequences coding for the same CDR3. This chain uses TRBV5-6 with TRBJ1-1; D unclear. CDR1 and CDR2 (germline): SGHDT, YYEEEE. This CDR3 contains 13 residues. V lost 0 bases, J lost 0 bases, and 3 bases lay in between. CDR3 residues: CASSLGLNTEAFF. The CDR3 DNA reads TGTGCCAGCAGCTTGGGCTTGAACACTGAAGCTTTCTTT.

The J gene is TRBJ2-1, the V gene TRBV7-9; TRBD1 matches at 8 bases. J lost 6 bases, V lost 5 bases, and 6 bases had no gene match. This CDR3 comprises 14 residues. Germline V gene sequence: CDR1 SEHNR, CDR2 FQNEAQ (reference sequence). CDR3 region: CASSNQGAGNEQFF. CDR3 sequence (DNA): TGTGCCAGCAGCAACCAGGGGGCCGGCAATGAGCAGTTCTTC.

V usage is TRBV7-9 and J usage is TRBJ2-7; 8 positions agree with TRBD2. The V and J ends lost 5 bases and 0 bases, in that order; junction bases with no gene match: 9. This CDR3 has 16 residues. Germline CDR1 is SEHNR and CDR2 is FQNEAQ (reference sequence). CDR3: CASSRAGGRDSYEQYF. Here the CDR3 DNA reads TGTGCCAGCAGCCGCGCGGGGGGCAGGGACTCCTACGAGCAGTACTTC.

This clone is a singleton in its sample. The gene calls are TRBV19 and TRBJ2-6; D is unresolved. The germline V and J ends were trimmed by 3 bases and 2 bases, with 2 bases remaining between them. Looked up from germline, CDR1 is LNHDA and CDR2 is SQIVND (reference sequence). The CDR3 length is 13 residues. The CDR3 DNA reads as TGTGCCAGTAGTATTCCTGGGGCCAACGTCCTGACTTTC. Amino acid sequence: CASSIPGANVLTF.

Comment on this clone: The sample has other DNA sequences that encode this CDR3 too. V and J are TRBV7-9 and TRBJ2-7; 11 bases are a match to TRBD2. Germline trimming cut 3 bases from V and 2 bases from J; bases unmatched to any gene: 3. The CDR3 is 15 amino acids. Germline V gives CDR1 SEHNR, CDR2 FQNEAQ (reference sequence). The CDR3: CASSLVAGGPYEQYF. The DNA for the CDR3 is TGTGCCAGCAGCTTGGTAGCGGGAGGGCCCTACGAGCAGTACTTC.

The count of this clone is one. The rearrangement joins TRBV12-5 to TRBJ2-7; 11 positions match TRBD1. Germline lookup yields CDR1 LGHNT and CDR2 FRNRAP. This CDR3 is built from 13 residues. Unmatched junction bases numbered 3, after V lost 5 bases and J lost 6 bases. DNA of the CDR3: TGTGCTAGTGGTGGGACAGGGGGTCCCGAGCAGTACTTC. Translation: CASGGTGGPEQYF.

The V gene is TRBV4-3, the J gene TRBJ2-1; D not certain. This CDR3 spans 15 amino acids. V dropped 0 bases and J dropped 2 bases, with 8 bases sitting between them. Germline values: CDR1 LGHNA, CDR2 YSLEER. The CDR3 bases are TGCGCCAGCAGCCAAGACTTGACACCCTACAATGAGCAGTTCTTC. Amino acids: CASSQDLTPYNEQFF.

This rearrangement joins TRBV7-9 to TRBJ2-3, with TRBD1 matching 9 bases. Per the germline V gene, CDR1 is SEHNR and CDR2 is FQNEAQ (reference sequence). Trimming at V came to 5 bases and at J to 4 bases, leaving 10 bases not matched to a gene. CDR3 length: 16 residues. CDR3 nucleotide sequence: TGTGCCAGCAGCAAGGCCGGGACAGGGAGACCAGATACGCAGTATTTT. It codes for CASSKAGTGRPDTQYF.

The rearrangement joins TRBV6-5 to TRBJ2-2; D remains ambiguous. CDR1 and CDR2 from the germline V gene are MNHEY and SVGAGI. Trimming pared 1 base from V and 7 bases from J, leaving 10 bases between. This CDR3 spans 14 amino acids. In DNA form, the CDR3 reads TGTGCCAGCAGTTACTTCCAAGCTCGCGGGGAGCTGTTTTTT. Encoded protein: CASSYFQARGELFF.

In this sample, this clone turned up a few times. The V and J genes are TRBV6-5 and TRBJ1-5; D is unresolved. With 2 bases removed from V and 9 bases from J, the gap between germline ends came to 14 bases. Germline V lookup: CDR1 MNHEY, CDR2 SVGAGI. This CDR3 is built from 14 residues. CDR3 residues: CASSYREGGGPQHF. The CDR3 DNA follows: TGTGCCAGCAGTTACCGGGAGGGCGGAGGGCCCCAGCATTTT.

The DNA for the CDR3 is TGTGCCTGGAGTTGGGCAGATGGGACTGAAGCTTTCTTT. Translated, it gives CAWSWADGTEAFF. V usage is TRBV30 and J usage is TRBJ1-1; D not certain. Trimming removed 2 bases from V and 5 bases from J, with 12 bases in between. Germline CDR1 and CDR2: GTSNPN and SVGIG (reference sequence). The CDR3 has 13 amino acids.

The gene calls are TRBV27 and TRBJ2-5; the match to TRBD2 covers 10 bases. Germline values: CDR1 MNHEY, CDR2 SMNVEV (reference sequence). This CDR3 has 18 residues. J lost 3 bases, V lost 5 bases, and 15 bases had no gene match. The CDR3 here is CASSLRVAGGPTEETQYF. CDR3 nucleotide sequence: TGTGCCAGCAGTCTCCGGGTAGCGGGGGGCCCTACCGAAGAGACCCAGTACTTC.

As for this clone: The identical CDR3 is also encoded by other nucleotide sequences in the sample. The chain couples TRBV4-1 to TRBJ2-7; D is unclear. Germline V CDR1 and CDR2: MGHRA, YSYEKL. The V end lost 1 base, the J end lost 3 bases, and 7 bases lay between the germline ends. The CDR3 spans 13 residues. CDR3 DNA: TGCGCCAGCAGCCAAGTTCCCGGCTACGAGCAGTACTTC. This gives the protein CASSQVPGYEQYF.

This sequence joins TRBV5-1 and TRBJ2-1; D is perhaps TRBD1 (5 bases). Germline V CDR1 and CDR2: SGHRS, YFSETQ. The V end was cut by 10 bases, the J end by 4 bases, with 15 bases between. The CDR3 runs 13 residues. The CDR3 DNA reads as TGCGCCTCAACCACTGGGGCTTACAATGAGCAGTTCTTC. Protein sequence: CASTTGAYNEQFF.

The chain carries TRBV4-2 and TRBJ1-1; D remains unclear. Per germline, CDR1 LGHNA and CDR2 YNFKEQ. The V and J ends lost 0 bases and 0 bases respectively, with 20 bases between them. The CDR3 is 19 amino acids. CDR3 DNA: TGTGCCAGCAGCCAAGACCCCCCCACCGGGGAAGGGATGAACACTGAAGCTTTCTTT. This sequence encodes CASSQDPPTGEGMNTEAFF.

The V call is TRBV27, the J call TRBJ1-5; the D is unclear. Germline V gene lookup returns CDR1 MNHEY and CDR2 SMNVEV (reference sequence). V was shortened by 5 bases and J by 7 bases, with 9 bases between the two germline ends. The CDR3 sequence is 12 residues long. CDR3 DNA sequence: TGTGCCAGCAGTGAGATAGGGCAGCCCCAGCATTTT. Amino acid sequence: CASSEIGQPQHF.

The chain uses TRBV5-6 and TRBJ2-7; the D gene is possibly TRBD2 (6 bases). Looked up from germline, CDR1 is SGHDT and CDR2 is YYEEEE. Deletions cut 4 bases from V and 7 bases from J, with 18 bases between. There are 14 residues in the CDR3. This CDR3 reads CASSLDYPVGEQYF. In nucleotides, the CDR3 is TGTGCCAGCAGCCTGGACTATCCCGTCGGGGAGCAGTACTTC.

V gene TRBV7-9 combines with J gene TRBJ1-4; 7 nucleotides agree with TRBD1. The junction had 12 bases not matched to a gene; V was cut back by 8 bases and J by 3 bases. Germline V gene sequence: CDR1 SEHNR, CDR2 FQNEAQ (reference sequence). The CDR3 length is 16 residues. The CDR3 region has the DNA TGTGCCAGCGCTTCCAGGGGGACAGCTTCTAATGAAAAACTGTTTTTT. Translated: CASASRGTASNEKLFF. Full variable domain (rest looked up from reference TRBV7-9 and TRBJ1-4): DTGVSQNPRHKITKRGQNVTFRCDPISEHNRLYWYRQTLGQGPEFLTYFQNEAQLEKSRLLSDRFSAERPKGSFSTLEIQRTEQGDSAMYLCASASRGTASNEKLFFGSGTQLSVL.

The chain recombines TRBV30 with TRBJ1-5, with TRBD1 as a possible D gene (6 bases). Germline values: CDR1 GTSNPN, CDR2 SVGIG (reference sequence). This CDR3 is built from 15 residues. Trimming pared 2 bases from V and 1 base from J, leaving 12 bases between. The CDR3 DNA sequence: TGTGCCTGGAGTCCAGGGGACCGAAGCAATCAGCCCCAGCATTTT. This translates into CAWSPGDRSNQPQHF.